This T cell receptor beta chain was identified in a study of T cells in Graves' hyperthyroidism and ophthalmopathy. At the level of the study: Peripheral blood was acquired at first diagnosis, ahead of any therapy whatsoever.

The TCR beta CDR3 regions underwent amplification using RNA transcripts as the source. First-round RT-PCR targeting the TCR CDR3 was performed with the HTBI primer set. TCRdb re-derived calls from the multiplex PCR reads in MiXCR, one entry per CDR3 protein. The table has under 450,000 distinct CDR3 sequences, 15% to 18% seen once. This clonotype was detected ten times or more. Patients with uncontrolled infections, other autoimmune diseases, pregnancy or lactation were excluded. The germline V gene encodes CDR1 MDHEN and CDR2 SYDVKM. The CDR3 loop spans 13 amino acids. V was pared by 5 bases and J by 5 bases, with 10 bases between.

This TCR was recovered from a woman aged 18 to 35 with Graves' hyperthyroidism. The V and J genes are TRBV28 and TRBJ2-4, with a tentative D call TRBD1 (6 bases). The sample comprised blood. CDR3 protein: CASSSWTENIQYF. For the CDR3, the DNA is TGTGCCAGCAGTAGCTGGACAGAAAACATTCAGTACTTC.